The 26 T cell receptor beta chains given below trace back to one sample, sequenced in a study of T cell clonality in common variable immunodeficiency. Whole-study results and caveats: Fewer deletions and N-nucleotide insertions were reportedly seen in common variable immunodeficiency TCR beta sequences.

No antigen has been identified for these receptors. Only in-frame clones appear in the TCRdb table, and some are missing; sequencing was by immunoSEQ multiplex PCR. Recorded here are 25,000 to 35,000 clones, with no singletons, and the ten leading clones hold just under 30%. The sequenced sample consisted of peripheral blood mononuclear cells. The receptors were sampled from a human donor with common variable immunodeficiency.

For this clone: The read is 3 residues too short to cover the CDR3 end, so that end is filled in from the germline J gene. The gene calls are TRBV6-4 and TRBJ2-3, with D perhaps TRBD2 (6 bases). Germline CDR1 MRHNA, CDR2 SNTAGT. CDR3 size: 14 residues. Trimming pared 3 bases from V and 1 base from J, leaving 8 bases between. The part of the CDR3 DNA that was read is TGTGCCAGCAGTGATACGGGGGGCACAGATACG. It yields the protein CASSDTGGTDT. The full CDR3 protein is CASSDTGGTDTQYF.

The sample holds a few counts of this clone. Read data end 3 residues before the CDR3 end; the end is taken from the germline J gene. This chain connects TRBV7-9 to TRBJ2-5; D is possibly TRBD1 or TRBD2 (5 bases each). Trimming left V 1 base short and J 1 base short, with 7 bases between. The CDR3 covers 14 residues. CDR1 SEHNR and CDR2 FQNEAQ come from the germline V gene (reference sequence). CDR3 in amino acids: CASSLGGAQETQYF. The covered CDR3 bases are TGTGCCAGCAGCTTAGGAGGGGCCCAAGAGACC.

This clone has only a few counts. The CDR3 extends 3 residues past the end of the read, so its final part is completed from the germline J gene. This rearrangement joins TRBV18 to TRBJ1-5; TRBD1 matches at 7 bases. Germline V gene sequence: CDR1 KGHSH, CDR2 LQKENI. This CDR3 is built from 13 residues. The trim removed 3 bases at V and 5 bases at J, leaving 1 base unmatched. The CDR3 sequence is CASSPGQDQPQHF. CDR3 bases read: TGTGCCAGCTCACCCGGACAGGATCAGCCC.

On this clone itself: The read ends 3 residues shy of where the CDR3 ends; the end is completed using the germline J gene. The chain has TRBV30 and TRBJ1-4; the D gene is possibly TRBD1 (5 bases). The CDR3 length is 15 residues. The germline V gene has CDR1 GTSNPN and CDR2 SVGIG (reference sequence). Trimming took 0 bases from V and 2 from J, leaving 10 bases between them. CDR3 DNA, as far as it was read: TGTGCCTGGAGTGTGAGGGGCGCTACTAATGAAAAA. Protein product: CAWSVRGATNEK. The entire CDR3 protein reads CAWSVRGATNEKLFF.

As regards this clone: The missing CDR3 end, 3 residues past where the read stops, is filled in from the germline J gene. The chain uses TRBV6-1 and TRBJ1-3, with D hard to call. The CDR3 runs to 14 residues. V was clipped by 2 bases and J by 0 bases, with 5 bases between them. From germline, CDR1 is MNHNS and CDR2 SASEGT. Incomplete CDR3 DNA: TGTGCCAGCAGTGAACCGGTCTCTGGAAACACC. Protein product: CASSEPVSGNT. The full CDR3 protein reads CASSEPVSGNTIYF.

A few counts support this clone. Here the CDR3 reads CASTSKGGRGGRETQYF. The CDR3 bases that were read are TGTGCCAGCACCTCGAAAGGAGGGAGGGGGGGGAGGGAGACC. The V call is TRBV7-8, the J call TRBJ2-5, with D maybe TRBD2 (7 bases). The read terminates 3 residues ahead of where the CDR3 ends, so the germline J gene completes it. The ends were cut back, 7 bases at V and 5 bases at J, with 26 bases in the middle. Germline assignment: CDR1 SGHVS and CDR2 FQNEAQ. The CDR3 has 17 residues. The entire variable domain, with the rest obtained from reference TRBV7-8 and TRBJ2-5, is as follows: GAGVSQSPRYKVAKRGQDVALRCDPISGHVSLFWYQQALGQGPEFLTYFQNEAQLDKSGLPSDRFFAERPEGSVSTLKIQRTQQEDSAVYLCASTSKGGRGGRETQYFGPGTRLLVL.

A few counts support this clone. CDR3: CASSIGGQGRYEQYF. The part of the CDR3 DNA that was read is TGTGCCAGTAGTATAGGGGGACAGGGGAGATACGAG. This chain uses TRBV19 with TRBJ2-7; 10 bases fit TRBD1. The read is 3 residues too short to cover the CDR3 end, so that end is filled in from the germline J gene. Trimming took 1 base from V and 4 from J; bases not matched to a gene: 4. This CDR3 has 15 residues. CDR1 and CDR2 from the germline V gene are LNHDA and SQIVND (reference sequence). Drawing the rest from reference TRBV19 and TRBJ2-7, the complete variable domain is DGGITQSPKYLFRKEGQNVTLSCEQNLNHDAMYWYRQDPGQGLRLIYYSQIVNDFQKGDIAEGYSVSREKKESFPLTVTSAQKNPTAFYLCASSIGGQGRYEQYFGPGTRLTVT.

With regard to this clone: Coverage ceases 3 residues before the CDR3 finishes, and the germline J gene fills in the end. The chain is built from TRBV30 and TRBJ1-4; perhaps TRBD1 as D (6 bases). There are 13 residues in the CDR3. V lost 5 bases and J lost 2, with 9 bases in between. Germline CDR1 reads GTSNPN; CDR2 reads SVGIG (reference sequence). The CDR3 bases that were read are TGTGCCTGGGATGGGGGCACTAATGAAAAA. Translation gives CAWDGGTNEK. From start to end, the CDR3 is CAWDGGTNEKLFF. Full variable domain (remainder filled in from reference TRBV30 and TRBJ1-4): SQTIHQWPATLVQPVGSPLSLECTVEGTSNPNLYWYRQAAGRGLQLLFYSVGIGQISSEVPQNLSASRPQDRQFILSSKKLLLSDSGFYLCAWDGGTNEKLFFGSGTQLSVL.

In its sample, this clone was seen a few times. The read halts 3 residues ahead of the CDR3 end, with the missing end drawn from the germline J gene. The V call is TRBV19, the J call TRBJ1-1, with D possibly being TRBD1 (5 bases). CDR1 LNHDA and CDR2 SQIVND come from the germline V gene (reference sequence). CDR3 length: 13 amino acids. V dropped 6 bases and J dropped 2 bases, with 10 bases sitting between them. CDR3 sequence reads: CASSPTANTEAFF. The part of the CDR3 DNA that was read is TGTGCCAGTAGCCCGACAGCCAACACTGAA.

This clone was recorded many times. Its ends do not fully match the called genes, so a read error is possible. The read terminates 3 residues before the CDR3 end, so the remaining end is supplied by the germline J gene. The chain couples TRBV4-2 to TRBJ2-7; perhaps TRBD1 as D (5 bases). The germline V gene has CDR1 LGHNA and CDR2 YNFKEQ. CDR3 length: 15 residues. The CDR3 sequence: CASSQDPGKGYEQYF. The covered CDR3 bases are TGCGCCAGCAGCCAAGATCCAGGGAAGGGCTACGAG.

To note about this clone: One junction end disagrees with the germline gene, perhaps due to a read error. The CDR3 end is not reached by the read, which stops 3 residues before it; the germline J gene fills it in. This rearrangement joins TRBV7-7 to TRBJ2-3, with 10 bases that match TRBD1. The CDR3 is 15 residues long. The germline V gene has CDR1 SSHAT and CDR2 FNYEAQ (reference sequence). The chain's CDR3 is CASSPRTGGKDTQYF. CDR3 bases read: TGTGCTAGCAGCCCCCGGACAGGGGGAAAAGATACG.

The CDR3 DNA, read in part, is TGTGCCAGCAGCCCCGTCGGTTACTACGAG. Amino acids: CASSPVGYYE. The whole CDR3 protein reads CASSPVGYYEQYF. This chain uses TRBV7-8 with TRBJ2-7; unclear D gene. The missing CDR3 end, 3 residues past where the read stops, is filled in from the germline J gene. Germline CDR1 reads SGHVS; CDR2 reads FQNEAQ. This CDR3 region has 13 residues. V lost 5 bases to trimming and J lost 3 bases, with 11 bases between them. The full variable domain, rest sourced from reference TRBV7-8 and TRBJ2-7, is GAGVSQSPRYKVAKRGQDVALRCDPISGHVSLFWYQQALGQGPEFLTYFQNEAQLDKSGLPSDRFFAERPEGSVSTLKIQRTQQEDSAVYLCASSPVGYYEQYFGPGTRLTVT.

This clone showed up just a few times. The CDR3 is cut off 3 residues early in the read; its end comes from the germline J gene. At the DNA level, this CDR3 is encoded by other sequences in the same sample as well. The chain recombines TRBV7-2 with TRBJ2-5, with D possibly TRBD2 on 6 matching bases. There are 16 residues in the CDR3. With 0 bases removed from V and 0 bases from J, the gap between germline ends came to 11 bases. The V gene's germline CDR1 is SGHTA and CDR2 FQGNSA. The CDR3 bases that were read are TGTGCCAGCAGCTTAGCCCCGGGGGTAAACCAAGAGACC. Protein product: CASSLAPGVNQET. The CDR3 as a whole reads CASSLAPGVNQETQYF.

This clone appeared a few times. The CDR3 end falls 3 residues outside the read, so it is completed with the germline J gene. The chain combines TRBV19 with TRBJ1-2; 7 bases map to TRBD1. Germline-derived CDR1 and CDR2 are LNHDA and SQIVND (reference sequence). CDR3 length: 14 amino acids. With 4 bases clipped from V and 4 bases from J, the junction kept 6 bases outside the gene matches. Partial CDR3 DNA: TGTGCCAGTAGTACGACGCGACAGGGCTATGGC. It yields the protein CASSTTRQGYG. The whole CDR3 protein is CASSTTRQGYGYTF.

This clone was detected ten times or more. From the germline J gene comes the end of the CDR3, since the read stops 3 residues before it. The rearrangement joins TRBV7-9 to TRBJ2-1, with no clear D. Germline loops: CDR1 SEHNR, CDR2 FQNEAQ (reference sequence). V was pared by 3 bases and J by 5 bases, with 8 bases between. The CDR3 runs 13 residues. The CDR3 loop reads CASSLYTNNEQFF. CDR3 DNA (partial): TGTGCCAGCAGCTTGTACACAAACAATGAG.

This clone was picked up a small number of times. The CDR3 end lies 3 residues beyond the end of the read and is filled in from the germline J gene. The rearrangement uses TRBV5-1 and TRBJ1-1; 7 bases align to TRBD1. The trim removed 6 bases at V and 6 bases at J, leaving 2 bases unmatched. The CDR3 sequence is 11 residues long. Per germline, CDR1 SGHRS and CDR2 YFSETQ. This chain's CDR3 is CASKQGAEAFF. CDR3 bases read: TGCGCCAGCAAGCAGGGGGCTGAA.

This clone was counted ten times or more. The read falls 3 residues short of the CDR3 end, and the missing part is taken from the germline J gene. V gene TRBV19 combines with J gene TRBJ1-2, with TRBD1 matching 9 bases. The V gene end was trimmed by 5 bases and the J gene end by 4 bases; junction bases not matched to a gene: 5. This CDR3 comprises 14 residues. The germline V gene has CDR1 LNHDA and CDR2 SQIVND (reference sequence). The CDR3 protein is CASSGQGTIYGYTF. The sequenced part of the CDR3 DNA is TGTGCCAGTAGTGGACAGGGGACCATCTATGGC. The complete variable domain, with remaining parts taken from reference TRBV19 and TRBJ1-2, reads DGGITQSPKYLFRKEGQNVTLSCEQNLNHDAMYWYRQDPGQGLRLIYYSQIVNDFQKGDIAEGYSVSREKKESFPLTVTSAQKNPTAFYLCASSGQGTIYGYTFGSGTRLTVV.

This clone was found a few times. The CDR3 is cut off 3 residues early in the read; its end comes from the germline J gene. V is TRBV7-6 and J is TRBJ2-7; TRBD1 is a possible D gene (6 bases). Between the trimmed V and J ends, which lost 3 bases and 4 bases, there was a span of 10 bases. CDR3 length: 13 residues. Germline-derived CDR1 and CDR2 are SGHVS and FNYEAQ. The CDR3 sequence is CASSFGQRYEQYF. CDR3 bases read: TGTGCCAGCAGCTTTGGACAGAGGTACGAG.

This clone was observed many times. The read halts 3 residues ahead of the CDR3 end, with the missing end drawn from the germline J gene. The gene calls are TRBV6-2 or TRBV6-3 and TRBJ2-1; TRBD2 agrees at 7 bases. After removal of 3 bases from V and 5 bases from J, the junction contained 10 bases not matched to a gene. The CDR3 runs 16 residues. Germline V lookup: CDR1 MNHEY, CDR2 SVGEGT. The CDR3 DNA, read in part, is TGTGCCAGCAGTTATAGTTCTAGGACTAGAGACAATGAG. Its translation: CASSYSSRTRDNE. In full, the CDR3 is CASSYSSRTRDNEQFF.

Concerning this clone itself: The read ends 3 residues shy of where the CDR3 ends; the end is completed using the germline J gene. This sequence joins TRBV7-2 and TRBJ2-3; maybe TRBD2 (6 bases). This CDR3 region has 14 residues. Germline V CDR1 and CDR2: SGHTA, FQGNSA. V was cut by 3 bases and J by 4 bases, with 11 bases left in between. The CDR3 spells CASSLASVADTQYF. The sequenced CDR3 bases are TGTGCCAGCAGCTTGGCTAGCGTGGCAGATACG.

This clone was recorded at least ten times. The read is 3 residues too short to cover the CDR3 end, so that end is filled in from the germline J gene. The rearrangement joins TRBV10-1 to TRBJ1-1, with 7 nucleotides matching TRBD1. Germline V lookup: CDR1 WNHNN, CDR2 SYGVQD (reference sequence). V dropped 3 bases and J dropped 5; count of bases not matched to a gene: 3. The CDR3 runs 13 residues. Partial CDR3 DNA: TGCGCCAGCAGTGAACAGGGGTCAACTGAA. As protein: CASSEQGSTE. The whole CDR3 protein is CASSEQGSTEAFF.

This clone appeared a few times. The read comes to an end 3 residues before the CDR3 does, leaving the germline J gene to fill in the end. The rearrangement uses TRBV18 and TRBJ2-5; 9 bases map to TRBD1. This CDR3 has 15 residues. Germline V gene data show CDR1 as KGHSH and CDR2 as LQKENI. J was trimmed by 4 bases and V by 3 bases; bases with no gene match: 6. CDR3 protein: CASSPADRGGETQYF. The sequenced part of the CDR3 DNA is TGTGCCAGCTCACCCGCGGACAGGGGAGGAGAGACC.

This clone was counted a few times. The read stops 3 residues short of the end of the CDR3; the missing end is completed from the germline J gene. The chain couples TRBV11-3 to TRBJ2-1, with 7 bases that match TRBD1. The junction had 8 bases not matched to a gene; V was cut back by 5 bases and J by 4 bases. The germline gives CDR1 SGHNT, CDR2 YENEEA. The CDR3 sequence is 15 residues long. The part of the CDR3 DNA that was read is TGTGCCAGCAGCCCCAGGGGACAGAATTACAATGAG. Its protein is CASSPRGQNYNE. In full, the CDR3 is CASSPRGQNYNEQFF.

This clone was detected ten times or more. The read is 3 residues too short to cover the CDR3 end, so that end is filled in from the germline J gene. The chain joins TRBV20-1 to TRBJ2-6, with 8 positions matching TRBD1. The CDR3 runs to 16 residues. Germline V gene data show CDR1 as DFQATT and CDR2 as SNEGSKA (reference sequence). CDR3 sequence: CSASPSTGGSRELLTF. The part of the CDR3 DNA that was read is TGCAGTGCTAGCCCAAGCACAGGGGGATCCCGAGAACTC.

Concerning this clone itself: From the germline J gene comes the end of the CDR3, since the read stops 3 residues before it. V usage is TRBV6-2 or TRBV6-3 and J usage is TRBJ2-3, with a tentative D call TRBD2 (6 bases). CDR1 is MNHEY and CDR2 is SVGEGT in the germline V gene. Trimming shortened V by 7 bases and J by 2 bases, and 16 bases separated the two germline ends. CDR3 length: 15 amino acids. Incomplete CDR3 DNA: TGTGCCAGCACCCCAGGGAGGAAAGACACAGATACG. It specifies CASTPGRKDTDT. The full CDR3 protein is CASTPGRKDTDTQYF.

The sample holds a few counts of this clone. The read stops 3 residues short of the end of the CDR3; the missing end is completed from the germline J gene. The chain uses TRBV7-2 and TRBJ1-2; D may be TRBD1 (5 bases). Germline loops: CDR1 SGHTA, CDR2 FQGNSA. This CDR3 comprises 13 residues. The CDR3: CASSWVGGDGYTF. CDR3 bases read: TGTGCCAGCAGCTGGGTTGGGGGGGACGGC.